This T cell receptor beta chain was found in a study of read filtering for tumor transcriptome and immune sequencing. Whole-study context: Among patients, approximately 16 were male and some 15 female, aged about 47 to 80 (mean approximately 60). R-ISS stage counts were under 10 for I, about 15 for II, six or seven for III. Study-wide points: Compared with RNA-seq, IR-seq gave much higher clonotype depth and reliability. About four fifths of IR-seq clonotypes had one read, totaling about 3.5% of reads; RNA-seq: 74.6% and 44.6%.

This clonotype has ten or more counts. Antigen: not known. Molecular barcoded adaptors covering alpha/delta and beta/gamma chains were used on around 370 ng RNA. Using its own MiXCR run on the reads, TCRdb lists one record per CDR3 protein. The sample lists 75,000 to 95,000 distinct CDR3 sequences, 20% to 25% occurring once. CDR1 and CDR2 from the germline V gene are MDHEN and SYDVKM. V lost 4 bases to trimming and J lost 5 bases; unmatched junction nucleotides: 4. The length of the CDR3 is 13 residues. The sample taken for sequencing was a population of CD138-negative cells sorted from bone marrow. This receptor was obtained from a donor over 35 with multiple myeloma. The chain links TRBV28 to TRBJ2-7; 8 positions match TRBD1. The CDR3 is CASSYRTGHEQYF. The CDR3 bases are TGTGCCAGCAGTTATAGGACAGGGCACGAGCAGTACTTC.